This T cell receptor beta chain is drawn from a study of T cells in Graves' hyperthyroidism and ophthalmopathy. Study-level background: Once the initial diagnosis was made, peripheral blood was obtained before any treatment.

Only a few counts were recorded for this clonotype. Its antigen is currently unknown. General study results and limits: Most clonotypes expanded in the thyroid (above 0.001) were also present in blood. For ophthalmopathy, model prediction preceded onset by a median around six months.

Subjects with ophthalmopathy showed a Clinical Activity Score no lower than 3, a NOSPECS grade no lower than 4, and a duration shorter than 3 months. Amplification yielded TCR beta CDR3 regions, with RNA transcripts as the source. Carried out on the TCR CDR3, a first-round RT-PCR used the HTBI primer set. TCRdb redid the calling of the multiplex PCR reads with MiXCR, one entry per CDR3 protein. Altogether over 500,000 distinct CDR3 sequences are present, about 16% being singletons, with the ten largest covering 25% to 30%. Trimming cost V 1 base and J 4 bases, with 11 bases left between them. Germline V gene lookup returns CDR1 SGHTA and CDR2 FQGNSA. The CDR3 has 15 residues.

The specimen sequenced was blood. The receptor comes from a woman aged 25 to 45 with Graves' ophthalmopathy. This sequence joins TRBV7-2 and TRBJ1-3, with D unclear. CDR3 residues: CASSLGGSAGNTIYF. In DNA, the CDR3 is TGTGCCAGCAGCTTAGGGGGAAGTGCCGGAAACACCATATATTTT.